This record concerns one T cell receptor (beta chain) sequence. Its antigen is still unknown. This entry comes from a study of blood T cells in healthy people across ages. General study results and limits: Long-lived donors had more naive CD4+ cells and higher diversity than aged donors.

A sample-barcoded 5' primer and a J-beta primer mix were used in a second PCR of roughly 6 to 11 cycles. A template-switch adaptor containing 12 random nucleotides labeled each cDNA molecule. TCRdb passed the 5' RACE reads through MiXCR, listing each CDR3 protein once. This table has 600,000 to 1,000,000 distinct CDR3 sequences, 20% to 25% appearing once. Separately, the same data were catalogued under a study of T cells of mothers and their children.

This clonotype was obtained from a boy aged 5-17 years in good health. The sequenced material came from blood.

The CDR3 sequence is CASSKVFF. As DNA, the CDR3 is TGTGCCAGCAGCAAAGTTTTCTTC. The chain joins TRBV21-1 to TRBJ2-7. TRBV21-1 is marked as a pseudogene. This CDR3 spans 8 amino acids.